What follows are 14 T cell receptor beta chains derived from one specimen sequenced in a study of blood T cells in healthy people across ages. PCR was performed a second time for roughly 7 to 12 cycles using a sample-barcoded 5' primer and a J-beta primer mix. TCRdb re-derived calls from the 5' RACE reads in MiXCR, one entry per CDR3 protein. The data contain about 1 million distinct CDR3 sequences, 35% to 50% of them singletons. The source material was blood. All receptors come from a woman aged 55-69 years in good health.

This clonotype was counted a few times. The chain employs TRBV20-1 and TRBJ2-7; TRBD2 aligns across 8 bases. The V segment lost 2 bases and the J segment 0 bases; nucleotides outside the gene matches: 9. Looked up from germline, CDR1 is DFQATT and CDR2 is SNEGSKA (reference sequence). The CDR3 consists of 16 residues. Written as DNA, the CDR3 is TGCAGTGCTAGACCCACTAGCGGAAAATACTCCTACGAGCAGTACTTC. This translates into CSARPTSGKYSYEQYF.

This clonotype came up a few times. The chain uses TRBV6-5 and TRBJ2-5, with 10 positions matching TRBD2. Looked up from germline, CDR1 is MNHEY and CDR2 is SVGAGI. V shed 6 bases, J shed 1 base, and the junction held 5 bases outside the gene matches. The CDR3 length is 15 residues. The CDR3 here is CASRISGGVQETQYF. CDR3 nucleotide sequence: TGTGCCAGCAGAATAAGCGGGGGGGTCCAAGAGACCCAGTACTTC.

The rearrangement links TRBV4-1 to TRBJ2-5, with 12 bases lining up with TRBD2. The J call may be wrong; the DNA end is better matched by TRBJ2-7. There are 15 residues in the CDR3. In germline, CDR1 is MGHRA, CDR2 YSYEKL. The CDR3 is CASSQGPLAGGEQYF. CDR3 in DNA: TGCGCCAGCAGCCAAGGACCACTAGCGGGAGGCGAGCAGTACTTC.

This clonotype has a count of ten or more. CDR3 sequence (DNA): TGCAGCGTTTTAGGACTAGCGGGAGGGATGACCCAGTACTTC. Amino acids: CSVLGLAGGMTQYF. This chain connects TRBV29-1 to TRBJ2-5; 15 positions match TRBD2. This CDR3 spans 14 amino acids. After removal of 5 bases from V and 7 bases from J, the junction contained 5 bases not matched to a gene. CDR1 SQVTM and CDR2 ANQGSEA come from the germline V gene.

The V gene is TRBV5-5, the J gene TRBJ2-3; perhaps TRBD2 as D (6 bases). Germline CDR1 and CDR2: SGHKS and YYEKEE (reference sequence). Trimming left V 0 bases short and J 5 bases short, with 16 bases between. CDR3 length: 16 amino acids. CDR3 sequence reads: CASSLGGGPRRDTQYF. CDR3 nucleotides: TGTGCCAGCAGCTTGGGGGGAGGACCGAGGAGAGATACGCAGTATTTT.

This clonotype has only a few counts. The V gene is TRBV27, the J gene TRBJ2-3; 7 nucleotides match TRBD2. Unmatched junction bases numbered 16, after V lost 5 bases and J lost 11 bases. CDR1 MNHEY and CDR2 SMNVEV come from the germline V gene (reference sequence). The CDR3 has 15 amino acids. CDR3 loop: CASSPSGPAPRGQYF. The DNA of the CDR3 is TGTGCCAGCAGTCCTAGCGGACCCGCTCCGCGGGGGCAGTATTTT.

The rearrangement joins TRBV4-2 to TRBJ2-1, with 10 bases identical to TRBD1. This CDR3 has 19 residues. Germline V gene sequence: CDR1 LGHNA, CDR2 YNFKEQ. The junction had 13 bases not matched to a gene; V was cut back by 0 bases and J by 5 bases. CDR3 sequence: CASSQEGQGERNWNNEQFF. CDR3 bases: TGTGCCAGCAGCCAAGAAGGACAGGGGGAGAGAAACTGGAACAATGAGCAGTTCTTC.

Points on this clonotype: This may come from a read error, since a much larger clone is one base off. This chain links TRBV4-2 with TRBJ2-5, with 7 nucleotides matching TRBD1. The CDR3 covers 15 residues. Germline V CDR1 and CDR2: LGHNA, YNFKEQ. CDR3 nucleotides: TGTGCCGGCAGCCAAGAAGGACAGGTACAAGAGACCCAGTACTTC. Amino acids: CAGSQEGQVQETQYF.

CDR3 nucleotides: TGTGCCAGCATCCTCCAGTGGGGCCGCACAGATACGCAGTATTTT. Translated: CASILQWGRTDTQYF. This chain joins TRBV7-2 and TRBJ2-3, with D possibly matching TRBD1 (5 bases). Germline loops: CDR1 SGHTA, CDR2 FQGNSA. The V end was cut by 7 bases, the J end by 1 base, with 15 bases between. This CDR3 region has 15 residues.

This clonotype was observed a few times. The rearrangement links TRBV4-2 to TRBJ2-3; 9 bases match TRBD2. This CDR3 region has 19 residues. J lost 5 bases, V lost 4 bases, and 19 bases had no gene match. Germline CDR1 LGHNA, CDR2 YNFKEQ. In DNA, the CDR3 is TGTGCCAGCAGCCCCCGACTAGGATTACTAGCGGGTGATTTAGATACGCAGTATTTT. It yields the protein CASSPRLGLLAGDLDTQYF.

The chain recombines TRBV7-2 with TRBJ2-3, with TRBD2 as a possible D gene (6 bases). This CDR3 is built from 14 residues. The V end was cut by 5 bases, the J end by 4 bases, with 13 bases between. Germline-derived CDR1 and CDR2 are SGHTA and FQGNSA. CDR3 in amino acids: CASSIWGLADTQYF. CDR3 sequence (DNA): TGTGCCAGCAGCATCTGGGGACTTGCAGATACGCAGTATTTT.

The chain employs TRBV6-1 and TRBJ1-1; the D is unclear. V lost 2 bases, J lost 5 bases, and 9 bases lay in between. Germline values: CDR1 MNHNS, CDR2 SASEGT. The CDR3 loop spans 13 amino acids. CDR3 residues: CASSERWITEAFF. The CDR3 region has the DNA TGTGCCAGCAGTGAAAGGTGGATTACTGAAGCTTTCTTT.

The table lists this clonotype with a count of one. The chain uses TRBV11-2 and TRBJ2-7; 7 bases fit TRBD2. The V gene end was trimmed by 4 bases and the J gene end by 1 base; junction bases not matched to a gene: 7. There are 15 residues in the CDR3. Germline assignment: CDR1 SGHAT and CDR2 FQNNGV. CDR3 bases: TGTGCCAGCAGCTACTTCTCTAGCGGATCCTACGAGCAGTACTTC. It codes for CASSYFSSGSYEQYF.

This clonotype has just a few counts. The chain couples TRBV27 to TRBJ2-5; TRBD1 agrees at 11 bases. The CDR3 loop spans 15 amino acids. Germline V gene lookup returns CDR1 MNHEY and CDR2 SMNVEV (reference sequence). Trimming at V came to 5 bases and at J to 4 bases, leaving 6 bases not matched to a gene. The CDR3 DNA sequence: TGTGCCAGCAGTCCAGGGGACAGGGGGGGAGAGACCCAGTACTTC. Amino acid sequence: CASSPGDRGGETQYF.